The sequence of this TCR beta chain was determined in a study of molecular identifiers for immune sequencing clone quantification. This clonotype was seen repeatedly, ten times or more. Antigen unknown. Trimming left V 1 base short and J 4 bases short, with 7 bases between. The CDR3 totals 13 residues. Germline CDR1 SNHLY, CDR2 FYNNEI. TCRdb independently ran MiXCR on the PCR reads; one entry per CDR3 protein. The sample lists about 510,000 distinct CDR3 sequences, about a fifth seen once, with approximately 0.8% in the top ten. Study conclusions and caveats: Under 1% of molecules in naive cells, but over 99% of effector molecules, belonged to clones above 20 RNA copies. Jurkat TCR RNA from one cell was spiked into roughly 1 million naive cells, and it was reportedly detectable there.

The rearrangement joins TRBV2 to TRBJ2-5; no reliable D call. The TCR comes from a human donor in good health. Some libraries in this study had Jurkat cell RNA spiked in. The sample taken for sequencing was naive CD8+ T cells from blood, with Jurkat cell RNA spiked in. As to subset: FACS-sorted CD8+CD4-CCR7+CD45RA+ naive T cells. CDR3 DNA sequence: TGTGCCAGCAGTGAAGGGCCGCGAGAGACCCAGTACTTC. Protein sequence: CASSEGPRETQYF.